The 4 T cell receptor beta chains below were found in one sample sequenced in a study of regulatory T cells in long-lasting Graves disease. The TCR beta library used iRepertoire HTBI primers with Arm-PCR amplification of CDR3. TCRdb re-called the multiplex PCR reads with MiXCR, one entry per CDR3 protein. The sample has hundreds of thousands of distinct CDR3 sequences, approximately 16% seen once. Time point given: newly diagnosed GD, antithyroid drugs for less than 3 months. Isolated PBMC RNA provided the starting material for the TCR library. These data also featured in a second study, about T cells in Graves' hyperthyroidism and ophthalmopathy.

Specimen: peripheral blood mononuclear cells (PBMCs), collected at new diagnosis, from a patient treated with antithyroid drugs. These receptors all stem from a woman aged 40 to 49 with Graves disease.

This clonotype was seen ten or more times. The gene calls are TRBV12-3 or TRBV12-4 and TRBJ2-5; TRBD1 agrees at 8 bases. CDR3 length: 15 residues. Trimming took 6 bases from V and 3 from J; bases not matched to a gene: 9. The CDR3 region is CASSSPHRGEETQYF. The CDR3 region has the DNA TGTGCCAGCAGCTCCCCCCACAGGGGGGAAGAGACCCAGTACTTC.

This clonotype was seen at least ten times. This chain joins TRBV6-2 or TRBV6-3 and TRBJ2-7; weak D call: TRBD2 (5 bases). The length of the CDR3 is 16 residues. V lost 0 bases and J lost 0, with 12 bases in between. In germline, CDR1 is MNHEY, CDR2 SVGEGT. The CDR3 nucleotides are TGTGCCAGCAGTTACTCACCTAGTGGGAGCTCCTACGAGCAGTACTTC. It yields the protein CASSYSPSGSSYEQYF.

The table lists this clonotype with many counts. The rearrangement links TRBV19 to TRBJ2-1; no definite D call. CDR3 length: 11 residues. Germline V CDR1 and CDR2: LNHDA, SQIVND (reference sequence). The V and J ends lost 3 bases and 8 bases respectively, with 5 bases between them. CDR3 protein: CASSMGHEQFF. CDR3 nucleotides: TGTGCCAGTAGTATGGGTCATGAGCAGTTCTTC.

The V gene is TRBV18, the J gene TRBJ2-2; 8 nucleotides line up with TRBD1. The germline gives CDR1 KGHSH, CDR2 LQKENI. The CDR3 extends over 15 amino acids. The V and J ends lost 5 bases and 2 bases, in that order; junction bases with no gene match: 4. The CDR3 loop reads CASSSGGYNTGELFF. Written as DNA, the CDR3 is TGTGCCAGCTCATCAGGGGGCTATAACACCGGGGAGCTGTTTTTT.